This TCR beta chain was recorded in a study of blood T cell repertoires in COVID-19. Study information: Some COVID-19 samples were acute and others convalescent; all came from the United States, Italy and Spain. T cells, B-cell-depleted T cells, or PBMCs provided the cDNA or gDNA that served as material.

The germline V gene encodes CDR1 SGHRS and CDR2 YFSETQ. V was trimmed by 5 bases and J by 0 bases, leaving 8 bases between them. The CDR3 contains 14 residues. Authors' methods: Nucleated cell counts were estimated from reference gene primer amplification. Repertoires were generated with immunoSEQ multiplex PCR, while TCRdb's copy carries only in-frame clones and drops some. V and J calls and clone size are given by that table; D and trimming were obtained from the DNA. The table records under 200,000 clones, 76% of them present only once. The clonotype comes from a woman aged 80 or over with acute or convalescent COVID-19. The chain recombines TRBV5-1 with TRBJ1-4, with D unresolved. The source material was peripheral blood. The CDR3 DNA is TGCGCCAGCAGACCCGGGACAACTAATGAAAAACTGTTTTTT. Amino acid sequence: CASRPGTTNEKLFF.